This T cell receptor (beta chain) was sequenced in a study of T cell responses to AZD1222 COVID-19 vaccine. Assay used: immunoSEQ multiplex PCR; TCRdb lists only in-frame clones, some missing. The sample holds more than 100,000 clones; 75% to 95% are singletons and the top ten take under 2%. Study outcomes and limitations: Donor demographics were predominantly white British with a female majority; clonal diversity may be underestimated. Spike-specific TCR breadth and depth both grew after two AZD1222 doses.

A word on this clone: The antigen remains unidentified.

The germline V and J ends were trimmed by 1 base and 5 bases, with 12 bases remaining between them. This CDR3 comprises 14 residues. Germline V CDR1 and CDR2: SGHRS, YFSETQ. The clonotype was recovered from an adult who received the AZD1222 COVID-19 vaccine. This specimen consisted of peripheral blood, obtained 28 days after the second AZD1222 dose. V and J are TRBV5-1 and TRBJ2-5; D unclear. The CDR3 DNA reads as TGCGCCAGCAGCTTGATGGTCATCTCGGAGACCCAGTACTTC. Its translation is CASSLMVISETQYF.